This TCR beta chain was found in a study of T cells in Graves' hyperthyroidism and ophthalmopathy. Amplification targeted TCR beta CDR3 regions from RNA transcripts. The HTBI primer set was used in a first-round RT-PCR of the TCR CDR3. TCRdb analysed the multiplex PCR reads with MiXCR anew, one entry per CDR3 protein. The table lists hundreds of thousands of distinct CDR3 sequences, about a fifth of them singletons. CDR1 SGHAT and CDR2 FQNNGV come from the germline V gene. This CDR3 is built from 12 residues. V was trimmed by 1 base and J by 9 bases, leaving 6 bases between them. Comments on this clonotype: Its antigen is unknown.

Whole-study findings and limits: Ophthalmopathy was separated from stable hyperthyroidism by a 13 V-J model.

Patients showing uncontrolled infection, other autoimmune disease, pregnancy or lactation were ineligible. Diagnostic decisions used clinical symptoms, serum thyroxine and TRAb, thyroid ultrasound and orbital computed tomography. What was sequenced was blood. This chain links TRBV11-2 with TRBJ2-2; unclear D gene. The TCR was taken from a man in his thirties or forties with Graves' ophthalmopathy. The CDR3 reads CASSLVMWELFF. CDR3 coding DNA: TGTGCCAGCAGCTTAGTTATGTGGGAGCTGTTTTTT.